The 30 T cell receptor beta chains given below trace back to one sample, sequenced in a study of cytomegalovirus exposure and HLA in healthy donors. Primers included in the PCR were 60 Vbeta and 13 Jbeta primers. Method: immunoSEQ multiplex PCR; TCRdb's copy keeps in-frame clones and lacks some. The sample lists some 130,000 clones; approximately 80% were seen once. The material sequenced was PBMCs. The receptor source for this set is a female donor in good health and CMV-seronegative.

The V and J genes are TRBV5-1 and TRBJ2-1, with D unresolved. The V end was cut by 0 bases, the J end by 6 bases, with 7 bases between. The CDR3 is 13 amino acids. CDR1 and CDR2 (germline): SGHRS, YFSETQ. CDR3 loop: CASSLAGINEQFF. CDR3 coding DNA: TGCGCCAGCAGCTTGGCGGGTATCAATGAGCAGTTCTTC.

This clone has just one count. V usage is TRBV12-5 and J usage is TRBJ2-5; 8 bases map to TRBD2. Per germline, CDR1 LGHNT and CDR2 FRNRAP. The CDR3 contains 16 residues. After removal of 7 bases from V and 5 bases from J, the junction contained 15 bases not matched to a gene. The CDR3 DNA sequence: TGTGCTAGTGCCCCCGGCGGAGCGGGAGCTATGGAGACCCAGTACTTC. It specifies CASAPGGAGAMETQYF. The whole variable domain, remainder taken from reference TRBV12-5 and TRBJ2-5, is DARVTQTPRHKVTEMGQEVTMRCQPILGHNTVFWYRQTMMQGLELLAYFRNRAPLDDSGMPKDRFSAEMPDATLATLKIQPSEPRDSAVYFCASAPGGAGAMETQYFGPGTRLLVL.

The rearrangement joins TRBV28 to TRBJ2-7; 7 bases are a match to TRBD1. The CDR3 covers 14 residues. The V gene end was trimmed by 2 bases and the J gene end by 3 bases; junction bases not matched to a gene: 4. Germline-derived CDR1 and CDR2 are MDHEN and SYDVKM. The CDR3 loop is CASSLGGQSYEQYF. CDR3 sequence (DNA): TGTGCCAGCAGTTTAGGGGGACAGAGCTACGAGCAGTACTTC.

V gene TRBV6-1 combines with J gene TRBJ1-5, with 9 bases lining up with TRBD1. The CDR3 runs to 14 residues. Germline loops: CDR1 MNHNS, CDR2 SASEGT. V was clipped by 5 bases and J by 2 bases; unmatched bases: 1. In nucleotides, the CDR3 is TGTGCCAGCAGTAGGGACAGGGGCAATCAGCCCCAGCATTTT. It specifies CASSRDRGNQPQHF.

CDR3 sequence reads: CASGAGMKTQYF. The DNA of the CDR3 is TGTGCCAGTGGGGCGGGAATGAAGACCCAGTACTTC. This chain links TRBV25-1 with TRBJ2-5; a possible D gene is TRBD2 (6 bases). Germline CDR1 MGHDK, CDR2 SYGVNS. This CDR3 comprises 12 residues. With 9 bases removed from V and 6 bases from J, the gap between germline ends came to 14 bases. Combining the CDR3 with reference TRBV25-1 and TRBJ2-5 gives the whole variable domain EADIYQTPRYLVIGTGKKITLECSQTMGHDKMYWYQQDPGMELHLIHYSYGVNSTEKGDLSSESTVSRIRTEHFPLTLESARPSHTSQYLCASGAGMKTQYFGPGTRLLVL.

The V call is TRBV7-2, the J call TRBJ1-1; 9 bases agree with TRBD1. Trimming cost V 4 bases and J 4 bases; bases outside gene matches: 4. The CDR3 loop spans 14 amino acids. Germline V gene lookup returns CDR1 SGHTA and CDR2 FQGNSA. CDR3: CASSWTGAGTEAFF. For the CDR3, the DNA is TGTGCCAGCAGCTGGACAGGGGCGGGCACTGAAGCTTTCTTT.

V is TRBV2 and J is TRBJ2-2; the D gene is possibly TRBD2 (6 bases). The V gene lost 9 bases and the J gene lost 4 bases, with 24 bases spanning the gap. The CDR3 totals 17 residues. Germline assignment: CDR1 SNHLY and CDR2 FYNNEI. CDR3 in DNA: TGTGCCAGAGCACCCTTGGCTGGCGGGACGGGCACCGGGGAGCTGTTTTTT. Protein product: CARAPLAGGTGTGELFF. Drawing the rest from reference TRBV2 and TRBJ2-2, the complete variable domain is EPEVTQTPSHQVTQMGQEVILRCVPISNHLYFYWYRQILGQKVEFLVSFYNNEISEKSEIFDDQFSVERPDGSNFTLKIRSTKLEDSAMYFCARAPLAGGTGTGELFFGEGSRLTVL.

The chain uses TRBV6-5 and TRBJ1-3; 7 nucleotides line up with TRBD1. The CDR3 totals 15 residues. Germline-derived CDR1 and CDR2 are MNHEY and SVGAGI. V lost 4 bases, J lost 3 bases, and 6 bases stayed unmatched. The CDR3 sequence: CASSWGTDSGNTIYF. In nucleotides, the CDR3 is TGTGCCAGCAGTTGGGGGACAGATAGTGGAAACACCATATATTTT.

This clone was observed a few times. V and J are TRBV7-3 and TRBJ2-1; 7 bases map to TRBD2. V shed 5 bases, J shed 3 bases, and the junction held 4 bases outside the gene matches. The CDR3 runs 14 residues. The germline V gene encodes CDR1 SGHTA and CDR2 FQGTGA. In DNA form, the CDR3 reads TGTGCCAGCAGCCCGGGAGGTGGCTACAATGAGCAGTTCTTC. Protein sequence: CASSPGGGYNEQFF.

This clone was observed a handful of times. The V call is TRBV29-1, the J call TRBJ2-5, with 8 bases lining up with TRBD2. CDR3 size: 13 residues. Unmatched junction bases numbered 7, after V lost 3 bases and J lost 7 bases. In germline, CDR1 is SQVTM, CDR2 ANQGSEA. The CDR3 region has the DNA TGCAGCGTTGATAGCGGGGCCCGTGGGACCCAGTACTTC. It encodes CSVDSGARGTQYF.

The chain is built from TRBV28 and TRBJ2-1; 13 nucleotides agree with TRBD2. J gave up 4 bases and V 6 bases, and 15 bases lay outside the gene matches. The germline V gene encodes CDR1 MDHEN and CDR2 SYDVKM. This CDR3 region has 19 residues. The CDR3 here is CASSRPGQGTSGIYNEQFF. The CDR3 bases are TGTGCCAGCAGCCGGCCGGGACAGGGGACTAGCGGGATTTACAATGAGCAGTTCTTC.

V and J are TRBV5-1 and TRBJ2-1; 14 nucleotides line up with TRBD2. The ends lost 6 bases at V and 6 bases at J; junction bases unmatched: 8. The germline gives CDR1 SGHRS, CDR2 YFSETQ. The CDR3 length is 16 residues. This CDR3 is CASNEAGTSGSNEQFF. As DNA, the CDR3 is TGCGCCAGCAACGAAGCCGGGACTAGCGGGAGCAATGAGCAGTTCTTC. The full variable domain, with the rest looked up from reference TRBV5-1 and TRBJ2-1, is KAGVTQTPRYLIKTRGQQVTLSCSPISGHRSVSWYQQTPGQGLQFLFEYFSETQRNKGNFPGRFSGRQFSNSRSEMNVSTLELGDSALYLCASNEAGTSGSNEQFFGPGTRLTVL.

V and J are TRBV27 and TRBJ2-7, with 7 nucleotides matching TRBD2. The J segment lost 2 bases and the V segment lost 7 bases, leaving 8 bases of the junction unmatched. CDR1 and CDR2 from the germline V gene are MNHEY and SMNVEV (reference sequence). The CDR3 spans 14 residues. The CDR3 loop is CASTPSGPAYEQYF. In DNA form, the CDR3 reads TGTGCCAGCACCCCTAGCGGTCCAGCCTACGAGCAGTACTTC.

The count of this clone is one. This chain uses TRBV2 with TRBJ1-6, with unresolved D. Per the germline V gene, CDR1 is SNHLY and CDR2 is FYNNEI. The germline V and J ends were trimmed by 0 bases and 10 bases, with 16 bases remaining between them. The CDR3 extends over 16 amino acids. As DNA, the CDR3 is TGTGCCAGCAGTGAAGCGCTTAGTCCTGGGAGCTCACCCCTCCACTTT. Amino acid sequence: CASSEALSPGSSPLHF. The variable domain in full, with the rest retrieved from reference TRBV2 and TRBJ1-6, is EPEVTQTPSHQVTQMGQEVILRCVPISNHLYFYWYRQILGQKVEFLVSFYNNEISEKSEIFDDQFSVERPDGSNFTLKIRSTKLEDSAMYFCASSEALSPGSSPLHFGNGTRLTVT.

The rearrangement links TRBV11-2 to TRBJ2-1, with D maybe TRBD1 (7 bases). This CDR3 spans 13 amino acids. In germline, CDR1 is SGHAT, CDR2 FQNNGV. V gave up 5 bases and J gave up 9 bases, with 14 bases separating them. DNA of the CDR3: TGTGCCAGCAGCAGTAGACAGGGAGGTGAGCAGTTCTTC. Protein: CASSSRQGGEQFF.

V and J are TRBV5-6 and TRBJ2-3; 7 bases line up with TRBD2. Looked up from germline, CDR1 is SGHDT and CDR2 is YYEEEE. The CDR3 length is 15 residues. Germline trimming cut 1 base from V and 4 bases from J; bases unmatched to any gene: 6. This CDR3 is CASSLSGMGADTQYF. In DNA form, the CDR3 reads TGTGCCAGCAGCTTGAGCGGGATGGGAGCAGATACGCAGTATTTT. The whole variable domain, remainder taken from reference TRBV5-6 and TRBJ2-3, is DAGVTQSPTHLIKTRGQQVTLRCSPKSGHDTVSWYQQALGQGPQFIFQYYEEEERQRGNFPDRFSGHQFPNYSSELNVNALLLGDSALYLCASSLSGMGADTQYFGPGTRLTVL.

This clone was seen a few times. J is TRBJ2-7 and V is TRBV7-8; possibly TRBD1 for D (6 bases). In germline, CDR1 is SGHVS, CDR2 FQNEAQ. The CDR3 totals 13 residues. The V gene lost 4 bases and the J gene lost 3 bases, with 10 bases spanning the gap. The CDR3 bases are TGTGCCAGCAGCTCCTACAGGGACTACGAGCAGTACTTC. Its translation is CASSSYRDYEQYF.

V gene TRBV2 combines with J gene TRBJ2-1; 14 bases match TRBD2. V shed 2 bases, J shed 7 bases, and the junction held 7 bases outside the gene matches. This CDR3 is 17 amino acids long. The germline V gene has CDR1 SNHLY and CDR2 FYNNEI. The CDR3 here is CASSETPGTSGRNEQFF. CDR3 in DNA: TGTGCCAGCAGTGAAACTCCCGGGACTAGCGGGAGAAATGAGCAGTTCTTC.

The chain recombines TRBV2 with TRBJ1-2, with D possibly being TRBD1 (5 bases). The CDR3 runs to 15 residues. CDR1 is SNHLY and CDR2 is FYNNEI in the germline V gene. Trimming removed 6 bases at V and 5 bases at J, with 19 bases between. The CDR3 DNA is TGTGCCAGCAGACACCCGACAGACCGAGTATATGGCTACACCTTC. This sequence encodes CASRHPTDRVYGYTF.

The chain uses TRBV2 and TRBJ2-7; 9 bases fit TRBD1. With 4 bases clipped from V and 4 bases from J, the junction kept 8 bases outside the gene matches. CDR1 is SNHLY, CDR2 FYNNEI, per germline. The CDR3 consists of 15 residues. DNA of the CDR3: TGTGCCAGCAGTGGGAGGGGGACAGGGAGTTACGAGCAGTACTTC. Its translation is CASSGRGTGSYEQYF.

Only one count was recorded for this clone. The V call is TRBV4-1, the J call TRBJ2-3; D not resolved. The CDR3 consists of 14 residues. Germline CDR1 is MGHRA and CDR2 is YSYEKL. V was clipped by 0 bases and J by 3 bases, with 7 bases between them. The CDR3 region has the DNA TGCGCCAGCAGCCAAGACCCCGCGACAGATACGCAGTATTTT. It is translated as CASSQDPATDTQYF.

About this clone: Other DNA sequences in the sample encode the same CDR3. J is TRBJ2-1 and V is TRBV4-1; 9 bases fit TRBD2. V trimming: 8 bases; J trimming: 5 bases; junction bases outside the gene matches: 10. Germline V gives CDR1 MGHRA, CDR2 YSYEKL. This CDR3 spans 15 amino acids. The DNA of the CDR3 is TGCGCCAGCGGACGACTGGCGGGAGGGAACAATGAGCAGTTCTTC. It encodes CASGRLAGGNNEQFF.

The rearrangement joins TRBV28 to TRBJ1-2; weak D call: TRBD1 (6 bases). V lost 2 bases and J lost 8, with 18 bases in between. The CDR3 totals 15 residues. Looked up from germline, CDR1 is MDHEN and CDR2 is SYDVKM. The CDR3 here is CASSLRGFGSSGYTF. The CDR3, as DNA: TGTGCCAGCAGTTTAAGGGGGTTTGGCAGTTCCGGCTACACCTTC.

This clone was counted a single time. This rearrangement joins TRBV2 to TRBJ2-7, with D perhaps matching TRBD1 (5 bases). Trimming shortened V by 2 bases and J by 3 bases, and 20 bases separated the two germline ends. Germline CDR1 is SNHLY and CDR2 is FYNNEI. The CDR3 runs to 17 residues. CDR3 in DNA: TGTGCCAGCAGTGAAAAGGGGTTAACGGTAATGCGCTACGAGCAGTACTTC. The encoded protein is CASSEKGLTVMRYEQYF.

The V call is TRBV10-3, the J call TRBJ2-7; unclear D gene. The CDR3 is 14 amino acids. V lost 0 bases, J lost 0 bases, and 6 bases lay in between. Germline CDR1 ENHRY, CDR2 SYGVKD. The CDR3 spells CAISESESSYEQYF. CDR3 bases: TGTGCCATCAGTGAGTCCGAGAGCTCCTACGAGCAGTACTTC.

The V call is TRBV7-2, the J call TRBJ2-7; 9 bases align to TRBD2. This CDR3 spans 14 amino acids. Germline V gene data show CDR1 as SGHTA and CDR2 as FQGNSA. V lost 4 bases and J lost 2; bases outside the gene matches: 3. CDR3 in amino acids: CASSSPSGAYEQYF. The CDR3 DNA reads as TGTGCCAGCAGCTCACCTAGCGGGGCCTACGAGCAGTACTTC.

The chain is built from TRBV7-3 and TRBJ2-1; D remains unclear. Trimming pared 5 bases from V and 8 bases from J, leaving 13 bases between. The CDR3 spans 13 residues. The germline V gene has CDR1 SGHTA and CDR2 FQGTGA. The chain's CDR3 is CASSLSNSYEQFF. CDR3 DNA sequence: TGTGCCAGCAGCCTCTCGAATAGCTATGAGCAGTTCTTC. Together with reference TRBV7-3 and TRBJ2-1, the CDR3 gives the full variable domain: GAGVSQTPSNKVTEKGKYVELRCDPISGHTALYWYRQSLGQGPEFLIYFQGTGAADDSGLPNDRFFAVRPEGSVSTLKIQRTERGDSAVYLCASSLSNSYEQFFGPGTRLTVL.

The CDR3 spells CASSMDRFSSYNEQFF. DNA of the CDR3: TGTGCCAGCAGTATGGACAGGTTTAGCTCCTACAATGAGCAGTTCTTC. The V and J genes are TRBV6-6 and TRBJ2-1; TRBD1 agrees at 7 bases. Trimming removed 5 bases from V and 0 bases from J; junction bases left unmatched: 7. The CDR3 contains 16 residues. Germline values: CDR1 MNHNY, CDR2 SVGAGI (reference sequence).

For the CDR3, the DNA is TGTGCCTGGAGTGTACCATGGCAGCGTGAAGCTTTCTTT. Amino acid sequence: CAWSVPWQREAFF. V gene TRBV30 combines with J gene TRBJ1-1, with D hard to call. Germline V lookup: CDR1 GTSNPN, CDR2 SVGIG (reference sequence). The CDR3 sequence is 13 residues long. V was cut by 0 bases and J by 7 bases, with 12 bases left in between.

The chain links TRBV18 to TRBJ1-1; no clear D gene. CDR3 length equals 15 residues. CDR1 is KGHSH, CDR2 LQKENI, per germline. The V end was cut by 4 bases, the J end by 0 bases, with 12 bases between. This CDR3 is CASSLQAGMNTEAFF. The CDR3 DNA follows: TGTGCCAGCTCACTCCAAGCCGGGATGAACACTGAAGCTTTCTTT. Supplemented by reference TRBV18 and TRBJ1-1, the full variable domain reads NAGVMQNPRHLVRRRGQEARLRCSPMKGHSHVYWYRQLPEEGLKFMVYLQKENIIDESGMPKERFSAEFPKEGPSILRIQQVVRGDSAAYFCASSLQAGMNTEAFFGQGTRLTVV.